The entry below describes one TCR beta chain. These data originate in a study of blood T cell repertoires in COVID-19. Looking at the study overall: COVID-19 samples from acute and convalescent phases originated in the United States, Italy and Spain. Nucleic acid was either cDNA or gDNA, and it came from T cells, B-cell-depleted T cells, or PBMCs.

The authors' processing: Reference gene primer amplification gave estimated nucleated cell counts. Profiled with immunoSEQ multiplex PCR; TCRdb holds only in-frame clones, not every one. V and J calls and clone size are given by that table; D and trimming were obtained from the DNA. The data show 100,000 to 150,000 clones, around 80% seen once. Germline V lookup: CDR1 SEHNR, CDR2 FQNEAQ (reference sequence). The CDR3 extends over 10 amino acids. Trimming took off 6 bases at V and 12 bases at J, with 9 bases between the two ends. The sequence was collected from a woman aged 50 to 65 with acute or convalescent COVID-19. The sequencing input was peripheral blood. This chain links TRBV7-9 with TRBJ2-1; D not certain. The CDR3, as DNA: TGTGCCAGCAGTTCTAGAGGGCAGTTCTTC. Translated, it gives CASSSRGQFF. Based on the CDR3 plus reference TRBV7-9 and TRBJ2-1, the full variable domain is DTGVSQNPRHKITKRGQNVTFRCDPISEHNRLYWYRQTLGQGPEFLTYFQNEAQLEKSRLLSDRFSAERPKGSFSTLEIQRTEQGDSAMYLCASSSRGQFFGPGTRLTVL.